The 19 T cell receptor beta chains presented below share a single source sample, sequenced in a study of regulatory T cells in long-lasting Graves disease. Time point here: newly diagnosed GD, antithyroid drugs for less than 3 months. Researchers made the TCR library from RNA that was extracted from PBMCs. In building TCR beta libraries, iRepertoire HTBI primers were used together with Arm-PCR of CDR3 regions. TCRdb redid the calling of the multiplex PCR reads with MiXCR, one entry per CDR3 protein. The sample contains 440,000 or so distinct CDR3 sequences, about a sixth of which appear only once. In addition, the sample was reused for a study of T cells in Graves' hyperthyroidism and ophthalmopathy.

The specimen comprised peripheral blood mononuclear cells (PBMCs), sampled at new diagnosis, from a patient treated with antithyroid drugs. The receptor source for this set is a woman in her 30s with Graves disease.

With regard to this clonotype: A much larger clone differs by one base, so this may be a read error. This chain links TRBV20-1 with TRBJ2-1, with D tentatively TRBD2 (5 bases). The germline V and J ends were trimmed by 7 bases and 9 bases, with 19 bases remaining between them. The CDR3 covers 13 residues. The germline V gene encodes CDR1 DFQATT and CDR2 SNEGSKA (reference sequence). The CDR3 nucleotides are TGCAGTGGCCCACGACCCCGGGGTACTGAGCAGTTCTTC. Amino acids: CSGPRPRGTEQFF.

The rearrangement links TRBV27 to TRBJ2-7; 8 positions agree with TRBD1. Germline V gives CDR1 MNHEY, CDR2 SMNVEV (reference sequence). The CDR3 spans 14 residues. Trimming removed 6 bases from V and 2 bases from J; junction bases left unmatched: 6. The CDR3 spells CASRGRGPPYEQYF. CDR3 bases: TGTGCCAGCAGGGGCAGGGGGCCTCCCTACGAGCAGTACTTC.

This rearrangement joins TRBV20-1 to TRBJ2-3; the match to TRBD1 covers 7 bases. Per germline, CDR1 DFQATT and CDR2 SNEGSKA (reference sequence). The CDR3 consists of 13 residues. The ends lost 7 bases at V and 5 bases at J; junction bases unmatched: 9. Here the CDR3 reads CSVADRVGDTQYF. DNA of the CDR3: TGCAGTGTCGCAGACAGGGTAGGAGATACGCAGTATTTT.

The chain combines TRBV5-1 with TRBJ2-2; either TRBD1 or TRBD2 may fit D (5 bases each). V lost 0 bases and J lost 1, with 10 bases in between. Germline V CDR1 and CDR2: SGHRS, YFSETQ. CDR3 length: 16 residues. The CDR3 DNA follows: TGCGCCAGCAGCTTGGAAGGGACGGTGAACACCGGGGAGCTGTTTTTT. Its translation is CASSLEGTVNTGELFF.

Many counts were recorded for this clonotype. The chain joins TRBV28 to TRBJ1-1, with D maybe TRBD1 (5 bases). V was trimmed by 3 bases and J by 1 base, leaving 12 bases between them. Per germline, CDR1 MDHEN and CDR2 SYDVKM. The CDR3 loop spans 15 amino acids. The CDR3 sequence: CASSLGRQRNTEAFF. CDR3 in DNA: TGTGCCAGCAGTTTGGGTCGACAGAGGAACACTGAAGCTTTCTTT.

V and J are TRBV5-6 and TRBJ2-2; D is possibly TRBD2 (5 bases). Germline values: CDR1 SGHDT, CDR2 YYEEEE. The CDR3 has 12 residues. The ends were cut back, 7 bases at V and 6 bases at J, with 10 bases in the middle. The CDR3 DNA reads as TGTGCCAGCGGGAGTTTAGCCGGGGAGCTGTTTTTT. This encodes CASGSLAGELFF.

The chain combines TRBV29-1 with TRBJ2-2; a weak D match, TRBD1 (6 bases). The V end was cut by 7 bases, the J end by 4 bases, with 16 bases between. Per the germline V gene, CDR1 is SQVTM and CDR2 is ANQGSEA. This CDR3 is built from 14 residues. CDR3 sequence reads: CSASVDRPTGELFF. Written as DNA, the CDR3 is TGCAGCGCTTCGGTGGACAGACCCACCGGGGAGCTGTTTTTT.

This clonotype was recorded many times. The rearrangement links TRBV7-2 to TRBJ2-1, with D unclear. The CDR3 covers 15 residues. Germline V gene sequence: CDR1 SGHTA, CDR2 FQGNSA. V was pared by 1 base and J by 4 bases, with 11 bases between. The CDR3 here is CASSLVVGRYNEQFF. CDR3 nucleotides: TGTGCCAGCAGCTTAGTTGTCGGCCGATACAATGAGCAGTTCTTC.

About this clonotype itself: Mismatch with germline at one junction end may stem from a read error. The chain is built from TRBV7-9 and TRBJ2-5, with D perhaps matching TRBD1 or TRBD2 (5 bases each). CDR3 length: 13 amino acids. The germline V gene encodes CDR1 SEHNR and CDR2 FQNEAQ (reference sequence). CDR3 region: CAGSLGPQETQYF. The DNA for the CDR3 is TGTGCCGGCAGCCTGGGACCGCAGGAGACCCAGTACTTC.

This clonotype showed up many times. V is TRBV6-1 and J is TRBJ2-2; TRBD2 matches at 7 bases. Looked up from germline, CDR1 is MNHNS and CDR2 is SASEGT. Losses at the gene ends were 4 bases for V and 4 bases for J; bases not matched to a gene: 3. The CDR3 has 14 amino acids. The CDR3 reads CASSGGGGTGELFF. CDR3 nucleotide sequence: TGTGCCAGCAGTGGGGGGGGGGGCACCGGGGAGCTGTTTTTT.

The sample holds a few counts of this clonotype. CDR3 in DNA: TGTGCCAGCAGCTGGGCCAAAAACATTCAGTACTTC. Protein sequence: CASSWAKNIQYF. The V gene is TRBV2, the J gene TRBJ2-4; no definite D call. Germline loops: CDR1 SNHLY, CDR2 FYNNEI. Trimming removed 6 bases from V and 1 base from J, with 4 bases in between. The CDR3 has 12 amino acids.

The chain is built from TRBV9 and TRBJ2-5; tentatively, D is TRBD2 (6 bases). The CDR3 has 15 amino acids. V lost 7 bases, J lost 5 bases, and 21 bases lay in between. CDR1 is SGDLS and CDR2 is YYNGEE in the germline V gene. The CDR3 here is CASGGSPPRAETQYF. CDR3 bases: TGTGCCAGCGGGGGGAGTCCTCCGCGGGCGGAGACCCAGTACTTC.

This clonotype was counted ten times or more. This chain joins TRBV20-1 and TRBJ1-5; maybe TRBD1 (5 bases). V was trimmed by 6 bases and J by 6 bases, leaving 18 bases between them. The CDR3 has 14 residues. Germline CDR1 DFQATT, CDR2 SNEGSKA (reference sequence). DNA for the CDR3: TGCAGTGCGGACTCCGGGACCGGGGGTCAGCCCCAGCATTTT. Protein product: CSADSGTGGQPQHF.

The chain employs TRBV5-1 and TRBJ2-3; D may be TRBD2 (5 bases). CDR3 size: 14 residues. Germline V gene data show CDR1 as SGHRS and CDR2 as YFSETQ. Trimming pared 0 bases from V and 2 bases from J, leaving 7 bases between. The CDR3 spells CASSLEGVTDTQYF. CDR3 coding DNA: TGCGCCAGCAGCTTGGAGGGAGTCACAGATACGCAGTATTTT.

Written as DNA, the CDR3 is TGTGCCAGCAGCGATCTAGCGGGAGTGGAGACCCAGTACTTC. It yields the protein CASSDLAGVETQYF. The gene calls are TRBV9 and TRBJ2-5; 10 bases fit TRBD2. Germline CDR1 SGDLS, CDR2 YYNGEE. The CDR3 is made up of 14 amino acids. V gave up 3 bases and J gave up 5 bases; unmatched junction bases: 4. Full variable domain (outside the CDR3, taken from reference TRBV9 and TRBJ2-5): DSGVTQTPKHLITATGQRVTLRCSPRSGDLSVYWYQQSLDQGLQFLIQYYNGEERAKGNILERFSAQQFPDLHSELNLSSLELGDSALYFCASSDLAGVETQYFGPGTRLLVL.

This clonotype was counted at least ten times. CDR3 protein: CASSRQGGLPFSNTEAFF. The CDR3 DNA reads TGTGCCAGCAGTAGACAGGGGGGCTTACCGTTTTCGAACACTGAAGCTTTCTTT. The chain employs TRBV6-1 and TRBJ1-1; TRBD1 agrees at 9 bases. Germline values: CDR1 MNHNS, CDR2 SASEGT. V gave up 5 bases and J gave up 1 base; unmatched junction bases: 14. The CDR3 has 18 amino acids.

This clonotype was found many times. The CDR3 spells CASTMGLTQETQYF. The CDR3 DNA follows: TGTGCCAGCACCATGGGCCTCACCCAGGAGACCCAGTACTTC. The genes are TRBV5-5 and TRBJ2-5; D is unclear. V dropped 6 bases and J dropped 5 bases, with 17 bases sitting between them. Germline assignment: CDR1 SGHKS and CDR2 YYEKEE (reference sequence). The CDR3 sequence is 14 residues long.

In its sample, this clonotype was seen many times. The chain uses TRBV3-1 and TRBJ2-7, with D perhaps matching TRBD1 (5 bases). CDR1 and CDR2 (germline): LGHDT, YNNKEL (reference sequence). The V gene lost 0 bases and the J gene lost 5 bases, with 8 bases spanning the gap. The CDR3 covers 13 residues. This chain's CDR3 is CASSQEGADEQYF. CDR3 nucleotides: TGTGCCAGCAGCCAAGAAGGGGCGGACGAGCAGTACTTC.

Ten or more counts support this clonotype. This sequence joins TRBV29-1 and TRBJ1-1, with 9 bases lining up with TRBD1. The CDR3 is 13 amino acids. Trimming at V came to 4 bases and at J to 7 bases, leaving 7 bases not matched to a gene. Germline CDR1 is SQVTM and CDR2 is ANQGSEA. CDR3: CSVGDRDLGEAFF. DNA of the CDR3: TGCAGCGTTGGGGACAGGGATTTGGGTGAAGCTTTCTTT.